Listed below are T cell receptor beta chains from one sample, sequenced in a study of blood T cell repertoires in COVID-19. Profiled with immunoSEQ multiplex PCR; TCRdb holds only in-frame clones, not every one. The table shows roughly 200,000 clones, with around 86% occurring only once. The source material was peripheral blood. These receptor sequences come from a woman aged 30 to 39 with active or convalescent COVID-19. CDR3s include the opening cysteine and the closing phenylalanine or tryptophan. Each record gives: D gene, V gene, J gene, CDR3 protein. D genes are given only for firm matches.

d_gene: NA; v_gene: TRBV10-3; j_gene: TRBJ2-1; CDR3aa: CAISESLTRNEQFF
d_gene: NA; v_gene: TRBV11-2; j_gene: TRBJ2-7; CDR3aa: CASSLVYGVKYEQYF
d_gene: TRBD2; v_gene: TRBV18; j_gene: TRBJ2-7; CDR3aa: CASSPTLAASYEQYF
d_gene: NA; v_gene: TRBV7-6; j_gene: TRBJ2-6; CDR3aa: CASSLEASADSGANVLTF
d_gene: NA; v_gene: TRBV6-6; j_gene: TRBJ1-1; CDR3aa: CASSYGQLNTEAFF
d_gene: NA; v_gene: TRBV3-1/TRBV3-2; j_gene: TRBJ2-2; CDR3aa: CASSSGNTGELFF
d_gene: TRBD1; v_gene: TRBV7-8; j_gene: TRBJ1-4; CDR3aa: CASSLTGLNEKLFF
d_gene: NA; v_gene: TRBV18; j_gene: TRBJ1-2; CDR3aa: CASSPQAGPNRGYTF
d_gene: TRBD2; v_gene: TRBV5-1; j_gene: TRBJ2-6; CDR3aa: CASSLVGTSGSSSGANVLTF
d_gene: NA; v_gene: TRBV14; j_gene: TRBJ2-3; CDR3aa: CASSQRTRASTDTQYF
d_gene: NA; v_gene: TRBV3-1/TRBV3-2; j_gene: TRBJ1-2; CDR3aa: CASSPDWNNYGYTF
d_gene: TRBD1; v_gene: TRBV6-5; j_gene: TRBJ1-1; CDR3aa: CASSHYRGRDTEAFF
d_gene: TRBD1; v_gene: TRBV5-4; j_gene: TRBJ2-7; CDR3aa: CASSSRQGGDEQYF
d_gene: TRBD1; v_gene: TRBV11-3; j_gene: TRBJ2-1; CDR3aa: CASSWDRGLYNEQFF
d_gene: TRBD2; v_gene: TRBV5-1; j_gene: TRBJ2-5; CDR3aa: CASSYDPDSGGYQETQYF
d_gene: TRBD1; v_gene: TRBV7-6; j_gene: TRBJ2-5; CDR3aa: CASSLAGTGGWQETQYF
d_gene: TRBD2; v_gene: TRBV3-1/TRBV3-2; j_gene: TRBJ2-7; CDR3aa: CASSPDGISGVYEQYF
d_gene: TRBD1; v_gene: TRBV24-1; j_gene: TRBJ1-4; CDR3aa: CATSDGTAQINEKLFF
d_gene: NA; v_gene: TRBV18; j_gene: TRBJ1-5; CDR3aa: CASSPLREGQPQHF
d_gene: TRBD2; v_gene: TRBV12-5; j_gene: TRBJ2-7; CDR3aa: CASGLPGLDPYEQYF
d_gene: TRBD1; v_gene: TRBV27; j_gene: TRBJ2-7; CDR3aa: CASSPSGTGVYEQYF
d_gene: TRBD1; v_gene: TRBV28; j_gene: TRBJ1-5; CDR3aa: CASSLSQGASNQPQHF
d_gene: TRBD2; v_gene: TRBV11-3; j_gene: TRBJ2-1; CDR3aa: CASSAPGLAGFSSYNEQFF
d_gene: NA; v_gene: TRBV18; j_gene: TRBJ1-1; CDR3aa: CASSHSGGMNTEAFF
d_gene: NA; v_gene: TRBV21-1; j_gene: TRBJ1-2; CDR3aa: CASSARDRVLRRVTYGYTF
d_gene: TRBD1; v_gene: TRBV9; j_gene: TRBJ1-1; CDR3aa: CASSRWTGTEAFF
d_gene: TRBD1; v_gene: TRBV10-2; j_gene: TRBJ1-6; CDR3aa: CASSGTGSSPLHF
d_gene: TRBD1; v_gene: TRBV6-1; j_gene: TRBJ1-1; CDR3aa: CASSEAGQINTEAFF
d_gene: NA; v_gene: TRBV5-1; j_gene: TRBJ2-7; CDR3aa: CASSLDPGVSYEQYF
d_gene: NA; v_gene: TRBV27; j_gene: TRBJ1-5; CDR3aa: CASRLQGWSNQPQHF
d_gene: TRBD1; v_gene: TRBV9; j_gene: TRBJ1-3; CDR3aa: CASSETGYGNTIYF
d_gene: NA; v_gene: TRBV6-1; j_gene: TRBJ2-7; CDR3aa: CASSEGDGIPGEQYF
d_gene: TRBD1; v_gene: TRBV18; j_gene: TRBJ1-2; CDR3aa: CASWDSYGYTF
d_gene: TRBD1; v_gene: TRBV2; j_gene: TRBJ1-2; CDR3aa: CASSDPRTGADGYTF
d_gene: NA; v_gene: TRBV12-3/TRBV12-4; j_gene: TRBJ2-7; CDR3aa: CASRADGTYEQYF
d_gene: NA; v_gene: TRBV11-3; j_gene: TRBJ2-5; CDR3aa: CASSLDLPGVRETQYF
d_gene: TRBD1; v_gene: TRBV2; j_gene: TRBJ1-5; CDR3aa: CASRVQGAGMNQPQHF
d_gene: NA; v_gene: TRBV5-8; j_gene: TRBJ1-1; CDR3aa: CASSLEGVNTEAFF
d_gene: NA; v_gene: TRBV4-1; j_gene: TRBJ2-1; CDR3aa: CASSHPGLNNEQFF
d_gene: TRBD1; v_gene: TRBV5-1; j_gene: TRBJ2-3; CDR3aa: CASSPSPGTGTTDTQYF
d_gene: TRBD1; v_gene: TRBV27; j_gene: TRBJ1-1; CDR3aa: CASSPLRTGDTEAFF